This TCR beta chain was captured in a study of PD-L1 blockade in urothelial cancer. Overall study context: Each patient had 0 to 3 earlier chemotherapy regimens. A median of about 140,000 T cells was found in the blood samples. Once treatment had started, blood was analyzed at 3 weeks (second dose) and again at 6 weeks.

Every PCR received spiked-in synthetic TCR analog templates. Profiling relied on immunoSEQ multiplex PCR, and the TCRdb table lists in-frame clones only, not all of them. The table has about 130,000 clones, about 83% seen once. The time point here: peripheral blood 6 weeks after treatment start. Sequenced here: PBMCs, sampled around atezolizumab (anti-PD-L1) treatment. The sequence was collected from a man between 50 and 59 years old with urothelial cancer.

The CDR3 region has the DNA TGTGCCAGCAGTGAAGGTGATGAGCAGCCCCAGCATTTT. Translating gives CASSEGDEQPQHF. This chain joins TRBV6-1 and TRBJ1-5; D not certain. Germline V gives CDR1 MNHNS, CDR2 SASEGT. This CDR3 has 13 amino acids. Deletions cut 1 base from V and 7 bases from J, with 8 bases between.